The 25 T cell receptor beta chains below were found in one sample sequenced in a study of circulating tumor DNA in untreated peripheral T-cell lymphoma. Only in-frame clones appear in the TCRdb table, and some are missing; sequencing was by immunoSEQ multiplex PCR. The data show 4,900 or so clones, around 66% seen once. The sequencing input was tumor tissue. These receptors all come from a human donor with peripheral T-cell lymphoma.

The chain carries TRBV28 and TRBJ2-7; 13 bases map to TRBD2. CDR3 size: 13 residues. In germline, CDR1 is MDHEN, CDR2 SYDVKM. The CDR3 region is CGTTSGRDYEQYF. DNA for the CDR3: TGTGGCACAACTAGCGGGAGGGATTACGAGCAGTACTTC.

This clone was seen only once. The chain is built from TRBV6-8 and TRBJ1-4; D remains ambiguous. The CDR3 has 15 amino acids. CDR1 and CDR2 from the germline V gene are MNHGY and SAAAGT. Trimming shortened V by 3 bases and J by 9 bases, and 17 bases separated the two germline ends. The CDR3 nucleotides read TGTGCCAGCAGTTATCTGGCAGCGTCAGCCCAAAAACTGTTTTTT. This sequence encodes CASSYLAASAQKLFF.

This clone has just a few counts. This chain joins TRBV11-3 and TRBJ1-3; D is perhaps TRBD1 (6 bases). CDR3 length equals 14 residues. Germline V gene sequence: CDR1 SGHNT, CDR2 YENEEA. Trimming cost V 3 bases and J 7 bases, with 13 bases left between them. The CDR3 bases are TGTGCCAGCAGCTTGGACAGCGCGTGGAACACCATATATTTT. Its translation: CASSLDSAWNTIYF.

The chain carries TRBV7-4 and TRBJ2-1; D not certain. The germline V and J ends were trimmed by 1 base and 8 bases, with 9 bases remaining between them. This CDR3 contains 13 residues. CDR1 is SGHVT and CDR2 is SQSDAQ in the germline V gene. The CDR3 region has the DNA TGTGCCAGCAGCTTAGGGTTTTTCTATGAGCAGTTCTTC. Protein product: CASSLGFFYEQFF.

The gene calls are TRBV30 and TRBJ1-4; maybe TRBD1 (5 bases). V was pared by 4 bases and J by 7 bases, with 13 bases between. The CDR3 runs 13 residues. The V gene's germline CDR1 is GTSNPN and CDR2 SVGIG (reference sequence). CDR3: CAWIQGGGEKLFF. The CDR3 region has the DNA TGTGCCTGGATCCAGGGTGGGGGTGAAAAACTGTTTTTT.

The table lists this clone with a few counts. The chain employs TRBV14 and TRBJ2-5, with 10 bases that match TRBD2. From germline, CDR1 is SGHDN and CDR2 FVKESK. The CDR3 has 14 residues. V trimming: 5 bases; J trimming: 4 bases; junction bases outside the gene matches: 4. The CDR3 loop is CASSKGLAPETQYF. CDR3 nucleotide sequence: TGTGCCAGCAGCAAGGGACTAGCGCCAGAGACCCAGTACTTC.

The rearrangement joins TRBV10-3 to TRBJ1-3; no reliable D call. The CDR3 has 14 residues. Germline CDR1 is ENHRY and CDR2 is SYGVKD. V lost 2 bases and J 3 bases, leaving 8 bases between the germline ends. This chain's CDR3 is CAISESINGNTIYF. In DNA, the CDR3 is TGTGCCATCAGTGAGAGCATAAATGGAAACACCATATATTTT.

This clone has more than one count but fewer than ten. This chain links TRBV18 with TRBJ2-5, with 7 nucleotides matching TRBD1. Germline V gene data show CDR1 as KGHSH and CDR2 as LQKENI. The CDR3 sequence is 17 residues long. J lost 5 bases, V lost 6 bases, and 18 bases had no gene match. CDR3 in amino acids: CASSPAIFTGARETQYF. CDR3 DNA sequence: TGTGCCAGCTCCCCCGCGATATTTACAGGGGCCAGGGAGACCCAGTACTTC.

The sample holds one count of this clone. V gene TRBV19 combines with J gene TRBJ2-1; TRBD2 agrees at 7 bases. Looked up from germline, CDR1 is LNHDA and CDR2 is SQIVND (reference sequence). With 5 bases clipped from V and 1 base from J, the junction kept 8 bases outside the gene matches. The CDR3 is 16 amino acids. CDR3 protein: CASSLHGGGSYNEQFF. The CDR3 nucleotides are TGTGCCAGTAGTCTACATGGCGGGGGTTCCTACAATGAGCAGTTCTTC.

The rearrangement links TRBV19 to TRBJ2-3; TRBD2 is a possible D gene (5 bases). CDR1 and CDR2 (germline): LNHDA, SQIVND (reference sequence). The CDR3 contains 14 residues. V lost 8 bases and J lost 0, with 12 bases in between. CDR3 coding DNA: TGTGCCAGTGTGACTAAATTTAGCACAGATACGCAGTATTTT. This translates into CASVTKFSTDTQYF. Looking up the rest from reference TRBV19 and TRBJ2-3 gives the full variable domain: DGGITQSPKYLFRKEGQNVTLSCEQNLNHDAMYWYRQDPGQGLRLIYYSQIVNDFQKGDIAEGYSVSREKKESFPLTVTSAQKNPTAFYLCASVTKFSTDTQYFGPGTRLTVL.

The V call is TRBV18, the J call TRBJ2-2, with D possibly TRBD1 on 5 matching bases. V shed 5 bases and J shed 1 base, with 8 bases lying between them. Germline values: CDR1 KGHSH, CDR2 LQKENI. This CDR3 region has 14 residues. The CDR3 region is CASSSQGNTGELFF. The CDR3 DNA follows: TGTGCCAGCTCATCCCAGGGGAACACCGGGGAGCTGTTTTTT.

This chain uses TRBV15 with TRBJ2-5; D not certain. Germline V CDR1 and CDR2: LNHNV, YYDKDF (reference sequence). CDR3 length: 15 amino acids. The V and J ends lost 0 bases and 4 bases respectively, with 12 bases between them. The CDR3 loop reads CATSRDRPGRETQYF. The CDR3 coding sequence is TGTGCCACCAGCAGAGACCGCCCGGGCAGAGAGACCCAGTACTTC. Variable domain in full (rest from reference TRBV15 and TRBJ2-5): DAMVIQNPRYQVTQFGKPVTLSCSQTLNHNVMYWYQQKSSQAPKLLFHYYDKDFNNEADTPDNFQSRRPNTSFCFLDIRSPGLGDTAMYLCATSRDRPGRETQYFGPGTRLLVL.

The rearrangement uses TRBV19 and TRBJ2-7; D gene uncertain. Trimming cost V 8 bases and J 5 bases, with 13 bases left between them. Per the germline V gene, CDR1 is LNHDA and CDR2 is SQIVND (reference sequence). The CDR3 consists of 12 residues. DNA for the CDR3: TGTGCCAGTTCCTACGGGCCGGACGAGCAGTACTTC. This encodes CASSYGPDEQYF.

The V and J genes are TRBV28 and TRBJ2-3; 10 bases are a match to TRBD2. After removal of 8 bases from V and 3 bases from J, the junction contained 5 bases not matched to a gene. The CDR3 spans 14 residues. CDR1 is MDHEN and CDR2 is SYDVKM in the germline V gene. The CDR3 nucleotides read TGTGCCAGCTCTAGCGGGAGCGCGACAGATACGCAGTATTTT. This translates into CASSSGSATDTQYF.

The CDR3 region has the DNA TGTGCCAGCAGGGAACAGGGCTGTGGAAACACCATATATTTT. Its protein is CASREQGCGNTIYF. The J gene is TRBJ1-3, the V gene TRBV6-8; possible D gene TRBD1, 6 bases. The CDR3 extends over 14 amino acids. Germline-derived CDR1 and CDR2 are MNHGY and SAAAGT. Trimming left V 6 bases short and J 3 bases short, with 12 bases between.

The V gene is TRBV19, the J gene TRBJ1-1, with 10 positions matching TRBD1. V was pared by 4 bases and J by 4 bases, with 3 bases of the junction left unmatched. CDR1 is LNHDA, CDR2 SQIVND, per germline (reference sequence). The CDR3 covers 14 residues. The DNA of the CDR3 is TGTGCCAGTAGTAGACAGGGGGCCGTCACTGAAGCTTTCTTT. It translates to CASSRQGAVTEAFF.

The sample holds one count of this clone. The chain has TRBV29-1 and TRBJ2-7; 10 bases agree with TRBD2. There are 16 residues in the CDR3. The ends lost 6 bases at V and 3 bases at J; junction bases unmatched: 14. Germline CDR1 reads SQVTM; CDR2 reads ANQGSEA. The CDR3 nucleotides read TGCAGCGTCGAGGCTTCCTTAGCGGGAGGCCGCTACGAGCAGTACTTC. Its protein is CSVEASLAGGRYEQYF.

The V gene is TRBV29-1, the J gene TRBJ2-1; D assignment may be TRBD1 or TRBD2 (6 bases each). Germline CDR1 is SQVTM and CDR2 is ANQGSEA. Trimming cost V 3 bases and J 10 bases, with 19 bases left between them. The CDR3 extends over 14 amino acids. The CDR3 bases are TGCAGCGTTGACCAGCCGTGGGGGGCGGGGGAGCAGTTCTTC. Residues: CSVDQPWGAGEQFF.

V is TRBV28 and J is TRBJ1-5, with 9 bases matching TRBD1. This CDR3 spans 17 amino acids. V was clipped by 7 bases and J by 5 bases; unmatched bases: 15. Looked up from germline, CDR1 is MDHEN and CDR2 is SYDVKM. CDR3 loop: CASNPKRGQGFYQPQHF. The DNA for the CDR3 is TGTGCCAGCAACCCCAAACGGGGACAGGGATTTTATCAGCCCCAGCATTTT.

The gene calls are TRBV7-6 and TRBJ2-6; tentatively, D is TRBD2 (7 bases). The CDR3 sequence is 18 residues long. V gave up 5 bases and J gave up 1 base, with 18 bases separating them. Germline CDR1 reads SGHVS; CDR2 reads FNYEAQ. For the CDR3, the DNA is TGTGCCAGCAGCCCAGACATGAGCGGGACATCTGGGGCCAACGTCCTGACTTTC. Translated, it gives CASSPDMSGTSGANVLTF.

A few counts support this clone. This rearrangement joins TRBV18 to TRBJ2-6; weak D call: TRBD2 (5 bases). Trimming pared 4 bases from V and 4 bases from J, leaving 14 bases between. From germline, CDR1 is KGHSH and CDR2 LQKENI. The CDR3 spans 16 residues. DNA for the CDR3: TGTGCCAGCTCACTCTTACTAGACGGGGGGGCCAACGTCCTGACTTTC. Protein product: CASSLLLDGGANVLTF.

This chain connects TRBV19 to TRBJ2-3, with D possibly matching TRBD2 (6 bases). The CDR3 sequence is 12 residues long. Trimming removed 11 bases at V and 4 bases at J, with 13 bases between. The germline V gene encodes CDR1 LNHDA and CDR2 SQIVND (reference sequence). The CDR3 nucleotides read TGTGCCGCCGGCGGGGTCTCAGATACGCAGTATTTT. Protein sequence: CAAGGVSDTQYF.

This clone has a handful of counts. The J gene is TRBJ2-3, the V gene TRBV29-1; D gene unclear. The CDR3 totals 15 residues. CDR1 SQVTM and CDR2 ANQGSEA come from the germline V gene. V was clipped by 3 bases and J by 8 bases, with 21 bases between them. CDR3 nucleotides: TGCAGCGTTGACTTAACCGGATTAGTCAGAGGTACGCAGTATTTT. Its protein is CSVDLTGLVRGTQYF.

The chain has TRBV9 and TRBJ2-4, with D unresolved. The CDR3 spans 16 residues. The germline V gene has CDR1 SGDLS and CDR2 YYNGEE. Trimming left V 0 bases short and J 3 bases short, with 13 bases between. CDR3 residues: CASSVEGRVGKNIQYF. CDR3 coding DNA: TGTGCCAGCAGCGTAGAGGGTAGGGTGGGCAAAAACATTCAGTACTTC.

The rearrangement links TRBV5-1 to TRBJ2-2; TRBD2 matches 12 bases. Germline CDR1 reads SGHRS; CDR2 reads YFSETQ. J was trimmed by 5 bases and V by 2 bases; bases with no gene match: 1. This CDR3 spans 15 amino acids. The CDR3 DNA reads TGCGCCAGCAGCTTAGGGACTAGCGGGACCGGGGAGCTGTTTTTT. Its translation is CASSLGTSGTGELFF.